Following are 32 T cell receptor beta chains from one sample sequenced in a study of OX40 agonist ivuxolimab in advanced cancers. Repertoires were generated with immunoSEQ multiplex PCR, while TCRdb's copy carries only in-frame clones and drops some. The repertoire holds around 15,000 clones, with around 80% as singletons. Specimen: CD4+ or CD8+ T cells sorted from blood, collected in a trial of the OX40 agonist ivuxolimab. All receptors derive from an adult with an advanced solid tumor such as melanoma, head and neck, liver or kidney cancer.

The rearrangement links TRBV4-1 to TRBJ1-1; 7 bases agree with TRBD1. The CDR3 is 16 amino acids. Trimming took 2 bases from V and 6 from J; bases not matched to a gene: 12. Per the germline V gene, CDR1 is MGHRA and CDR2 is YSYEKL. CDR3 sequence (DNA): TGCGCCAGCAGCCAACCCCTGCAGGGGGGCGAGTCTGAAGCTTTCTTT. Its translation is CASSQPLQGGESEAFF.

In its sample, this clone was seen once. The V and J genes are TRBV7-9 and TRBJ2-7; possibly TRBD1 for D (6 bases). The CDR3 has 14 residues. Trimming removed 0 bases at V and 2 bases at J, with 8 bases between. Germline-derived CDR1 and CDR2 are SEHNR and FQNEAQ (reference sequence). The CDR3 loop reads CASSLADSPYEQYF. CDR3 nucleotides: TGTGCCAGCAGCTTAGCGGACAGTCCCTACGAGCAGTACTTC.

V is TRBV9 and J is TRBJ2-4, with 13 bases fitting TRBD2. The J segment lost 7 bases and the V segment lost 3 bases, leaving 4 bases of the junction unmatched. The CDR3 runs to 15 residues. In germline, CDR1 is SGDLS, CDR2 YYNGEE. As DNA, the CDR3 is TGTGCCAGCAGCGGACCGACTAGCGGGGGGAACATTCAGTACTTC. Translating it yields CASSGPTSGGNIQYF. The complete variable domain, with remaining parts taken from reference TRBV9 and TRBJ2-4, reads DSGVTQTPKHLITATGQRVTLRCSPRSGDLSVYWYQQSLDQGLQFLIQYYNGEERAKGNILERFSAQQFPDLHSELNLSSLELGDSALYFCASSGPTSGGNIQYFGAGTRLSVL.

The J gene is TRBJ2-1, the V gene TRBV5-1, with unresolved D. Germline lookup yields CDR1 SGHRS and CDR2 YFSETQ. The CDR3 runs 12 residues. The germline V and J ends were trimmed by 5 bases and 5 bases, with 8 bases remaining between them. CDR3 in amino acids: CASSQSNNEQFF. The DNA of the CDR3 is TGCGCCAGCAGTCAGTCCAACAATGAGCAGTTCTTC. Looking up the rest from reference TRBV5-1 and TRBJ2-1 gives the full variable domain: KAGVTQTPRYLIKTRGQQVTLSCSPISGHRSVSWYQQTPGQGLQFLFEYFSETQRNKGNFPGRFSGRQFSNSRSEMNVSTLELGDSALYLCASSQSNNEQFFGPGTRLTVL.

CDR3 DNA: TGTGCCTGGACAGGTGGTGTTAGTGAAGCTTTCTTT. Translated, it gives CAWTGGVSEAFF. The chain links TRBV30 to TRBJ1-1; D remains ambiguous. In germline, CDR1 is GTSNPN, CDR2 SVGIG (reference sequence). V was clipped by 4 bases and J by 7 bases, with 13 bases between them. This CDR3 spans 12 amino acids. Based on the CDR3 plus reference TRBV30 and TRBJ1-1, the full variable domain is SQTIHQWPATLVQPVGSPLSLECTVEGTSNPNLYWYRQAAGRGLQLLFYSVGIGQISSEVPQNLSASRPQDRQFILSSKKLLLSDSGFYLCAWTGGVSEAFFGQGTRLTVV.

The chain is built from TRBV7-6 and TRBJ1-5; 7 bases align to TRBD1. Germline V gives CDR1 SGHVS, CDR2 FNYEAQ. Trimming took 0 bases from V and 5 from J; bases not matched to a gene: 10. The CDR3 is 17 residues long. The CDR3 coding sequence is TGTGCCAGCAGCTTAGCTTCGGGCAGGGGGGGCGATCAGCCCCAGCATTTT. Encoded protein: CASSLASGRGGDQPQHF.

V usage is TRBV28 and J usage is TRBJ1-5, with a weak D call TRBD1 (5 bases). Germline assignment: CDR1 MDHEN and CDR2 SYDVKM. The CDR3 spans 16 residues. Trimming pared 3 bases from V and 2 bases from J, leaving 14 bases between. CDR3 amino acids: CASSLGPGFGNQPQHF. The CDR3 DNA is TGTGCCAGCAGTTTGGGACCGGGATTCGGCAATCAGCCCCAGCATTTT.

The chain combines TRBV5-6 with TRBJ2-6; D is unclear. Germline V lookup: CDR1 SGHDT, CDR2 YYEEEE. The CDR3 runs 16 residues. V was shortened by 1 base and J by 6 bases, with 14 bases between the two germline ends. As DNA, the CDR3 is TGTGCCAGCAGCTTGACTGTCTTATCCGAGGCCAACGTCCTGACTTTC. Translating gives CASSLTVLSEANVLTF.

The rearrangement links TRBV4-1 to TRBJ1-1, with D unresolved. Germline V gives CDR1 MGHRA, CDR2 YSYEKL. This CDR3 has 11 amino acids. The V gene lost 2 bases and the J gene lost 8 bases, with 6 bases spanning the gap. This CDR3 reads CASSQFGEAFF. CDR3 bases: TGCGCCAGCAGCCAATTTGGAGAAGCTTTCTTT.

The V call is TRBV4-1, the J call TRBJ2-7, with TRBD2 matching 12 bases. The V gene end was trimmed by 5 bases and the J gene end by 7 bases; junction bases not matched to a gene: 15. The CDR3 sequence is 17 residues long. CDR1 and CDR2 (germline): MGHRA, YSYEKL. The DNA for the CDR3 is TGCGCCAGCAGCTCGGGTCGGTACCGGACTAGCGGGGAAGAGCAGTACTTC. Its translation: CASSSGRYRTSGEEQYF.

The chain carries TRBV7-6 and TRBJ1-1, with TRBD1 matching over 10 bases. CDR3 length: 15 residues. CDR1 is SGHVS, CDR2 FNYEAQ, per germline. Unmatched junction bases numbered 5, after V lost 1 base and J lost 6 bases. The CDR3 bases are TGTGCCAGCAGCTTAGGTACCGGACAGGGGGCTGAAGCTTTCTTT. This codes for CASSLGTGQGAEAFF.

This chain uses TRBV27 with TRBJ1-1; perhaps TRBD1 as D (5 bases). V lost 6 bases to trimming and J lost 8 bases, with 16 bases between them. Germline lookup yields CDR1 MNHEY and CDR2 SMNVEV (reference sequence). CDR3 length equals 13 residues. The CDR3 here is CASSWGPNREAFF. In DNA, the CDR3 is TGTGCCAGCAGCTGGGGCCCAAACCGGGAAGCTTTCTTT.

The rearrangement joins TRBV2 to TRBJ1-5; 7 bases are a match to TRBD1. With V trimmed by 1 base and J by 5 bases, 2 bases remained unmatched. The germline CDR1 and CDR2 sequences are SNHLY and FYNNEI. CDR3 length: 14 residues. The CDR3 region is CASSEDRGYQPQHF. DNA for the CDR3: TGTGCCAGCAGTGAAGACAGGGGTTATCAGCCCCAGCATTTT. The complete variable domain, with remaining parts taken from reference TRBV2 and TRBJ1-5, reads EPEVTQTPSHQVTQMGQEVILRCVPISNHLYFYWYRQILGQKVEFLVSFYNNEISEKSEIFDDQFSVERPDGSNFTLKIRSTKLEDSAMYFCASSEDRGYQPQHFGDGTRLSIL.

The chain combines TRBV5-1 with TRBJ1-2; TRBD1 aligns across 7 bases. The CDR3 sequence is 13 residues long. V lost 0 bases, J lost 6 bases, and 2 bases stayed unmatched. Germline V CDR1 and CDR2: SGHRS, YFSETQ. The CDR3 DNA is TGCGCCAGCAGCTTGGGAGGGGGCGATGGCTACACCTTC. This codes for CASSLGGGDGYTF. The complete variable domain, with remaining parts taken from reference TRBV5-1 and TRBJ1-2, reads KAGVTQTPRYLIKTRGQQVTLSCSPISGHRSVSWYQQTPGQGLQFLFEYFSETQRNKGNFPGRFSGRQFSNSRSEMNVSTLELGDSALYLCASSLGGGDGYTFGSGTRLTVV.

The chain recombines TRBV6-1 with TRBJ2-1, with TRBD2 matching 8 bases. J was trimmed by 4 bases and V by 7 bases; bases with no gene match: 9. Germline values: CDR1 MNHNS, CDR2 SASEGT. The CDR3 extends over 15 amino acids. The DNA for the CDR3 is TGTGCCAGCATACCCCTCCGGGGGGGGTACAATGAGCAGTTCTTC. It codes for CASIPLRGGYNEQFF.

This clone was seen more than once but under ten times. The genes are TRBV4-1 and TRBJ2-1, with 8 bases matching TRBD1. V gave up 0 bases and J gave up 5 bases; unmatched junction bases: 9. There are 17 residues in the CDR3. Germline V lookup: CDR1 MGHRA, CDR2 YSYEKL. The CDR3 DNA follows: TGCGCCAGCAGCCAAGAACCGACAGGGGCGCTCCACAATGAGCAGTTCTTC. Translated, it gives CASSQEPTGALHNEQFF.

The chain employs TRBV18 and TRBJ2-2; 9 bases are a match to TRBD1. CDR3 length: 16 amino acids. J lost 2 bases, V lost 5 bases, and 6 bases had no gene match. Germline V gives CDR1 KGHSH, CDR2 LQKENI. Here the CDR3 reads CASSSQGQGNTGELFF. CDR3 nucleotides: TGTGCCAGCTCATCCCAGGGACAGGGTAACACCGGGGAGCTGTTTTTT. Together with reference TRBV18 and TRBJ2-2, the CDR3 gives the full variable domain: NAGVMQNPRHLVRRRGQEARLRCSPMKGHSHVYWYRQLPEEGLKFMVYLQKENIIDESGMPKERFSAEFPKEGPSILRIQQVVRGDSAAYFCASSSQGQGNTGELFFGEGSRLTVL.

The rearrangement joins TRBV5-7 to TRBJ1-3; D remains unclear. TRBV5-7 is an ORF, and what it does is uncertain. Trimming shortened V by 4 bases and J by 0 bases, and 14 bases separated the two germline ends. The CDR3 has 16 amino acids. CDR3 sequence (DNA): TGTGCCAGCAGCCACGAGTCTCTCCCCTCTGGAAACACCATATATTTT. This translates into CASSHESLPSGNTIYF.

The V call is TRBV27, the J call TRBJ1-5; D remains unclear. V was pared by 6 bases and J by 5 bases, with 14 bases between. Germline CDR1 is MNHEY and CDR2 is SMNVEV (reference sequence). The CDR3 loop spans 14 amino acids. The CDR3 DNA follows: TGTGCCAGCAGCTTCGACGTGTACTATCAGCCCCAGCATTTT. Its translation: CASSFDVYYQPQHF.

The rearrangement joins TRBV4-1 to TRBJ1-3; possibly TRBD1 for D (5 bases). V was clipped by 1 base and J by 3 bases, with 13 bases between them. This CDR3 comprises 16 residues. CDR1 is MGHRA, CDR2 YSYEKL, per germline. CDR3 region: CASSQGGWGIGNTIYF. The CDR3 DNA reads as TGCGCCAGCAGCCAAGGGGGTTGGGGCATTGGAAACACCATATATTTT.

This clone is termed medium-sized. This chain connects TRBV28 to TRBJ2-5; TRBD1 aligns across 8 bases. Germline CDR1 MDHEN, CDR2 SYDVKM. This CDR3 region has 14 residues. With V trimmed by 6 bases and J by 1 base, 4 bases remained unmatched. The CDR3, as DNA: TGTGCCAGCAGGTGGGGACAGGTCCAAGAGACCCAGTACTTC. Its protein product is CASRWGQVQETQYF.

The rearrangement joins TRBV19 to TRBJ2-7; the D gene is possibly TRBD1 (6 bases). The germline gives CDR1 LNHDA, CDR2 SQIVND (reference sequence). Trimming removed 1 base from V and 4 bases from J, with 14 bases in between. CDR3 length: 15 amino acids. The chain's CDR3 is CASSIGTAQGYEQYF. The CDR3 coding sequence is TGTGCCAGTAGTATAGGGACAGCCCAAGGTTACGAGCAGTACTTC.

The CDR3 sequence: CASSLDIPGGVDGYTF. The CDR3, as DNA: TGCGCCAGCAGCTTGGACATCCCAGGGGGCGTCGATGGCTACACCTTC. The chain employs TRBV5-1 and TRBJ1-2, with 8 bases identical to TRBD1. Trimming at V came to 0 bases and at J to 6 bases, leaving 10 bases not matched to a gene. The germline gives CDR1 SGHRS, CDR2 YFSETQ. The CDR3 has 16 residues.

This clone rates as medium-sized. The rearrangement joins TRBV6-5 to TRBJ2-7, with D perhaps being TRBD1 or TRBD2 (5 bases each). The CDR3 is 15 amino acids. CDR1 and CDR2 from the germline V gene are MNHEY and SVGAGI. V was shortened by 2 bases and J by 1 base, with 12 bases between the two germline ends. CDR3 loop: CASSYLGTDSYEQYF. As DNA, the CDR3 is TGTGCCAGCAGTTACCTCGGGACGGATTCCTACGAGCAGTACTTC.

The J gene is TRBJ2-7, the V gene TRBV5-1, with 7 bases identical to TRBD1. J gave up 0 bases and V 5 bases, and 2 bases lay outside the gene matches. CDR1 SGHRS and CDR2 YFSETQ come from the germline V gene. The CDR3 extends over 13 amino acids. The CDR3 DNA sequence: TGCGCCAGCAGACAGGGGCTCTCCTACGAGCAGTACTTC. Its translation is CASRQGLSYEQYF. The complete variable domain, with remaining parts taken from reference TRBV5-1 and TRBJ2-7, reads KAGVTQTPRYLIKTRGQQVTLSCSPISGHRSVSWYQQTPGQGLQFLFEYFSETQRNKGNFPGRFSGRQFSNSRSEMNVSTLELGDSALYLCASRQGLSYEQYFGPGTRLTVT.

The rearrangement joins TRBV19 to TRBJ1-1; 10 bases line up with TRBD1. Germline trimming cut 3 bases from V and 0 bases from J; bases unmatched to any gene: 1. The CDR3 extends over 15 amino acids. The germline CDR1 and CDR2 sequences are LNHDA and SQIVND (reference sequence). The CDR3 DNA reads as TGTGCCAGTAGTATTGGGACAGGGGTGAACACTGAAGCTTTCTTT. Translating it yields CASSIGTGVNTEAFF.

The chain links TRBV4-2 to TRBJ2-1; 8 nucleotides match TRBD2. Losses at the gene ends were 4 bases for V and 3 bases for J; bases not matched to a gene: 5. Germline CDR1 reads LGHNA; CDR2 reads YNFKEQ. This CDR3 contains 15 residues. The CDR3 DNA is TGTGCCAGCAGCCTACTAGCGGAGAACTACAATGAGCAGTTCTTC. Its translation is CASSLLAENYNEQFF.

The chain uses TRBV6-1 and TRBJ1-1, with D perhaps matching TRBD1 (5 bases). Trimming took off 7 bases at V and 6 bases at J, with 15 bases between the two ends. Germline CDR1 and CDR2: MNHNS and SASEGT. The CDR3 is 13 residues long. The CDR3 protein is CASNQGGWAEAFF. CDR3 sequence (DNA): TGTGCCAGCAACCAGGGTGGGTGGGCTGAAGCTTTCTTT.

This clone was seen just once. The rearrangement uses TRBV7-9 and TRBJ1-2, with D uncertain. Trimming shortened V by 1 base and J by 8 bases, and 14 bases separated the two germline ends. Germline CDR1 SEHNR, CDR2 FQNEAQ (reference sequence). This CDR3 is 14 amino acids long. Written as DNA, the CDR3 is TGTGCCAGCAGCTTAGTTCGGCCTTCCGAGGGCTACACCTTC. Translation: CASSLVRPSEGYTF.

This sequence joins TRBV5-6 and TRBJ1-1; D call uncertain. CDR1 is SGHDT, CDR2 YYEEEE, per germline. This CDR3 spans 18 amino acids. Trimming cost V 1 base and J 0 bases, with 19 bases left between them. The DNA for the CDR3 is TGTGCCAGCAGCTTGTCTCCGGGCGCAGGCGGAATGAACACTGAAGCTTTCTTT. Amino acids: CASSLSPGAGGMNTEAFF.

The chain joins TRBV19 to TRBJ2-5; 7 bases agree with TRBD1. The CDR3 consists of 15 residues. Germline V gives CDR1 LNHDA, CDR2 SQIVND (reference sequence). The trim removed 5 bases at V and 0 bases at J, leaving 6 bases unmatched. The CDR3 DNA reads TGTGCCAGTAGTTGGAGACAGGGACACCAAGAGACCCAGTACTTC. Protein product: CASSWRQGHQETQYF. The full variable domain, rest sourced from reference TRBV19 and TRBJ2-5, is DGGITQSPKYLFRKEGQNVTLSCEQNLNHDAMYWYRQDPGQGLRLIYYSQIVNDFQKGDIAEGYSVSREKKESFPLTVTSAQKNPTAFYLCASSWRQGHQETQYFGPGTRLLVL.

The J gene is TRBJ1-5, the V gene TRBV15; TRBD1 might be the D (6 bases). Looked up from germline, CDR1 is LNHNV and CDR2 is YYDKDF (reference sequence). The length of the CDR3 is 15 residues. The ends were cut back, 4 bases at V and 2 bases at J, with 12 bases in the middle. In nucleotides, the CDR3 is TGTGCCACCAGCACAGGGGTTAGGGGCAATCAGCCCCAGCATTTT. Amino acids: CATSTGVRGNQPQHF.